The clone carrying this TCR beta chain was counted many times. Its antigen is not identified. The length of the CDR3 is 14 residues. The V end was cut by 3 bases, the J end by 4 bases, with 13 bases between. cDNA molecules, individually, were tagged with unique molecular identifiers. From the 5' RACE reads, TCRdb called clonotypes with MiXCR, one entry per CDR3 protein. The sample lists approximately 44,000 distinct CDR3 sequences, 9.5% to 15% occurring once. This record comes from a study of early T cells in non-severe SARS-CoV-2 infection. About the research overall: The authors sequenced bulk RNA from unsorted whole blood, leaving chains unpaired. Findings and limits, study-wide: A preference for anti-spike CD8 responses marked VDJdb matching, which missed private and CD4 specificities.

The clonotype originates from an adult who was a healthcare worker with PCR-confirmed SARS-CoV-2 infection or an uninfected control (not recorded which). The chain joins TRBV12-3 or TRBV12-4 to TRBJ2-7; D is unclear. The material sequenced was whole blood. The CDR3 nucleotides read TGTGCCAGCAGTTTTGACCAGCGACCGTACGAGCAGTACTTC. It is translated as CASSFDQRPYEQYF.